The 24 T cell receptor beta chains below come from one sample, sequenced in a study of blood T cell repertoires in COVID-19 (TCRdb year 2020). The library was obtained by the immunoSEQ multiplex PCR assay. In TCRdb, the immuneACCESS table is reduced to in-frame sequences with V and J assigned. These tables do not hold every clone; where another copy was compared, an unresolved V gene accounts for under half, and the others remain unexplained. The sample table records roughly 120,000 clones; approximately 70% of these occur just once. The leading ten clones occupy 7.6% of the sample. Material for sequencing was peripheral blood. The receptor source for this set is an older woman with acute or convalescent COVID-19.

CDR3 residues: CASSWERDTYSYEQYF. DNA of the CDR3: TGTGCCAGCAGTTGGGAGAGGGACACATATTCCTACGAGCAGTACTTC. V usage is TRBV28 and J usage is TRBJ2-7, with D perhaps matching TRBD1 (6 bases). Trimming left V 4 bases short and J 1 base short, with 17 bases between. The CDR3 sequence is 16 residues long. Germline lookup yields CDR1 MDHEN and CDR2 SYDVKM.

The rearrangement joins TRBV28 to TRBJ2-3, with 8 bases matching TRBD2. The trim removed 5 bases at V and 5 bases at J, leaving 9 bases unmatched. Looked up from germline, CDR1 is MDHEN and CDR2 is SYDVKM. The CDR3 sequence is 15 residues long. Here the CDR3 DNA reads TGTGCCAGCAGTCCTGCGGGACTAGAGGGAGATACGCAGTATTTT. Protein: CASSPAGLEGDTQYF.

The chain combines TRBV5-1 with TRBJ1-1, with D tentatively TRBD1 (5 bases). Germline V gene lookup returns CDR1 SGHRS and CDR2 YFSETQ. The CDR3 extends over 14 amino acids. V was pared by 0 bases and J by 4 bases, with 10 bases between. The CDR3 bases are TGCGCCAGCAGCTTGGCGGGGGATGGCACTGAAGCTTTCTTT. Its translation is CASSLAGDGTEAFF.

Here the CDR3 reads CASSLSVRNTEAFF. Here the CDR3 DNA reads TGTGCCAGCAGCTTATCGGTAAGGAACACTGAAGCTTTCTTT. This chain links TRBV7-6 with TRBJ1-1; no clear D gene. The ends were cut back, 2 bases at V and 1 base at J, with 8 bases in the middle. Germline CDR1 and CDR2: SGHVS and FNYEAQ. This CDR3 region has 14 residues.

This clone was picked up many times. This chain joins TRBV19 and TRBJ2-7; 8 bases line up with TRBD1. Germline-derived CDR1 and CDR2 are LNHDA and SQIVND (reference sequence). This CDR3 is built from 14 residues. The junction had 7 bases not matched to a gene; V was cut back by 5 bases and J by 4 bases. CDR3 sequence (DNA): TGTGCCAGTAGTCTCCGGGACAGGCCGTACGAGCAGTACTTC. Its protein is CASSLRDRPYEQYF.

The gene calls are TRBV2 and TRBJ1-2, with a possible D match to TRBD1 (6 bases). Germline CDR1 and CDR2: SNHLY and FYNNEI. The CDR3 consists of 17 residues. V lost 3 bases and J lost 6, with 23 bases in between. DNA of the CDR3: TGTGCCAGCAGTGACGGTCGTGGCAGGGGAAAGCTAAATGGCTACACCTTC. This encodes CASSDGRGRGKLNGYTF.

The chain links TRBV21-1 to TRBJ2-5; TRBD1 is the table's D call, not checked against the DNA. TRBV21-1 is described as a pseudogene. The CDR3 consists of 17 residues. CDR3 loop: CASSISSAGGTVETQYF. The CDR3 DNA follows: TGTGCCAGCAGCATTAGCTCGGCAGGGGGCACGGTGGAGACCCAGTACTTC.

V and J are TRBV7-2 and TRBJ2-2, with 10 nucleotides matching TRBD1. Per the germline V gene, CDR1 is SGHTA and CDR2 is FQGNSA. The trim removed 0 bases at V and 15 bases at J, leaving 4 bases unmatched. The CDR3 runs 13 residues. CDR3 sequence (DNA): TGTGCCAGCAGCTTAGCTCGACAGGGGGCAGTGTTTTTT. Translation gives CASSLARQGAVFF.

This rearrangement joins TRBV29-1 to TRBJ2-7, with TRBD2 matching over 8 bases. The CDR3 length is 16 residues. Germline CDR1 reads SQVTM; CDR2 reads ANQGSEA. V shed 6 bases, J shed 3 bases, and the junction held 16 bases outside the gene matches. DNA of the CDR3: TGCAGCGTACAAAAACCAGGTCGGGGGGGCGGCTACGAGCAGTACTTC. Encoded protein: CSVQKPGRGGGYEQYF.

The rearrangement uses TRBV28 and TRBJ2-7, with TRBD2 as a possible D gene (6 bases). Trimming left V 6 bases short and J 0 bases short, with 12 bases between. CDR1 is MDHEN, CDR2 SYDVKM, per germline. The CDR3 extends over 14 amino acids. The CDR3 protein is CASSRETGSYEQYF. CDR3 bases: TGTGCCAGCAGCCGGGAGACTGGCTCCTACGAGCAGTACTTC.

This chain uses TRBV10-3 with TRBJ1-5; D may be TRBD1 (5 bases). Trimming took off 10 bases at V and 5 bases at J, with 18 bases between the two ends. CDR1 and CDR2 (germline): ENHRY, SYGVKD. The CDR3 extends over 14 amino acids. The CDR3 is CATKGPGEYQPQHF. The CDR3 bases are TGTGCCACCAAGGGGCCGGGGGAATATCAGCCCCAGCATTTT.

This rearrangement joins TRBV21-1 to TRBJ1-1; the table's D call TRBD1 went unverified against the DNA. TRBV21-1 is listed as a pseudogene. This CDR3 is built from 15 residues. CDR3 sequence (DNA): TGTGCCAGCAGGACTTACAGGAGAACCAACACTGAAGCTTTCTTT. It is translated as CASRTYRRTNTEAFF.

The table lists this clone with a count of one. The CDR3 sequence: CASAQRTYTGELFF. The DNA of the CDR3 is TGTGCCAGCGCACAGAGAACTTACACCGGGGAGCTGTTTTTT. The chain is built from TRBV11-1 and TRBJ2-2; D unresolved. The CDR3 extends over 14 amino acids. Trimming removed 8 bases at V and 3 bases at J, with 13 bases between. Germline lookup yields CDR1 SGHAT and CDR2 FQDESV (reference sequence).

The chain joins TRBV28 to TRBJ1-2, with 9 bases fitting TRBD1. Germline V gene lookup returns CDR1 MDHEN and CDR2 SYDVKM. This CDR3 is 14 amino acids long. V trimming: 5 bases; J trimming: 5 bases; junction bases outside the gene matches: 6. The CDR3 reads CASSPQGQGYGYTF. Written as DNA, the CDR3 is TGTGCCAGCAGTCCCCAGGGACAGGGATATGGCTACACCTTC.

The V and J genes are TRBV7-2 and TRBJ1-1; D gene uncertain. Trimming removed 2 bases from V and 7 bases from J, with 14 bases in between. CDR3 size: 14 residues. Germline-derived CDR1 and CDR2 are SGHTA and FQGNSA. CDR3 amino acids: CASSLYRAASEAFF. DNA of the CDR3: TGTGCCAGCAGCTTATACCGAGCCGCGAGTGAAGCTTTCTTT.

This clone was counted only a few times. The chain uses TRBV2 and TRBJ1-3, with 11 bases fitting TRBD1. V lost 6 bases to trimming and J lost 4 bases; unmatched junction nucleotides: 5. The germline V gene has CDR1 SNHLY and CDR2 FYNNEI. CDR3 size: 15 residues. For the CDR3, the DNA is TGTGCCAGCAGGGGGACAGGGGGTAAAGGAAACACCATATATTTT. Its translation: CASRGTGGKGNTIYF.

The chain employs TRBV29-1 and TRBJ1-5, with 8 bases that match TRBD1. Germline trimming cut 4 bases from V and 1 base from J; bases unmatched to any gene: 9. Germline assignment: CDR1 SQVTM and CDR2 ANQGSEA. The CDR3 spans 16 residues. The CDR3, as DNA: TGCAGCGTTGTGACAGGGGCCGACCTAAGCAATCAGCCCCAGCATTTT. It codes for CSVVTGADLSNQPQHF.

J is TRBJ1-6 and V is TRBV9; 7 bases are shared with TRBD1. Germline CDR1 SGDLS, CDR2 YYNGEE. The CDR3 consists of 15 residues. V was pared by 3 bases and J by 7 bases, with 7 bases of the junction left unmatched. CDR3 DNA: TGTGCCAGCAGCGCCTCCGGGACAGCCAATTCACCCCTCCACTTT. Translating it yields CASSASGTANSPLHF.

V is TRBV19 and J is TRBJ1-6; TRBD1 agrees at 8 bases. J lost 10 bases, V lost 3 bases, and 14 bases had no gene match. This CDR3 has 17 amino acids. Germline CDR1 is LNHDA and CDR2 is SQIVND (reference sequence). The CDR3 DNA follows: TGTGCCAGTAGTATCCGAACCGCCGGACAGGGAGGATCACCCCTCCACTTT. Translating it yields CASSIRTAGQGGSPLHF.

This chain links TRBV24-1 with TRBJ2-1, with D perhaps matching TRBD2 (6 bases). V shed 1 base and J shed 1 base, with 13 bases lying between them. This CDR3 comprises 17 residues. CDR1 is KGHDR, CDR2 SFDVKD, per germline. The CDR3 is CATSDLGGRGSYNEQFF. Written as DNA, the CDR3 is TGTGCCACCAGTGATTTAGGAGGCCGGGGGTCCTACAATGAGCAGTTCTTC.

This chain links TRBV6-5 with TRBJ1-2; 7 bases fit TRBD1. The junction had 11 bases not matched to a gene; V was cut back by 2 bases and J by 8 bases. This CDR3 region has 15 residues. Germline CDR1 and CDR2: MNHEY and SVGAGI. In DNA form, the CDR3 reads TGTGCCAGCAGTTACACTCTTGACAGGGCTGTAGGCTACACCTTC. This sequence encodes CASSYTLDRAVGYTF.

This clone appeared a few times. The rearrangement uses TRBV19 and TRBJ1-6; maybe TRBD1 (5 bases). The V end was cut by 4 bases, the J end by 8 bases, with 9 bases between. CDR3 size: 13 residues. The germline V gene has CDR1 LNHDA and CDR2 SQIVND (reference sequence). The CDR3 coding sequence is TGTGCCAGTAGTACCCTGACAGATTCACCCCTCCACTTT. Residues: CASSTLTDSPLHF.

The chain joins TRBV5-1 to TRBJ1-6; TRBD1 agrees at 7 bases. The ends lost 2 bases at V and 0 bases at J; junction bases unmatched: 2. Per the germline V gene, CDR1 is SGHRS and CDR2 is YFSETQ. This CDR3 has 16 amino acids. CDR3 sequence (DNA): TGCGCCAGCAGCTTACAGGGGCGCTCCTATAATTCACCCCTCCACTTT. Residues: CASSLQGRSYNSPLHF.

The chain couples TRBV19 to TRBJ1-2; a possible D gene is TRBD1 (5 bases). This CDR3 has 16 residues. Germline V gives CDR1 LNHDA, CDR2 SQIVND (reference sequence). With 6 bases removed from V and 6 bases from J, the gap between germline ends came to 23 bases. The CDR3, as DNA: TGTGCCAGTAGCATTCCTGGACAAGCCTCAAATCATGGCTACACCTTC. Translation: CASSIPGQASNHGYTF.